This TCR beta chain is from a study of graft-versus-host responses after intestinal transplantation. Study context: The whole recipient group had anti-thymocyte globulin induction followed by tacrolimus and steroids for 2 to 3 years.

Clones were sequenced by immunoSEQ multiplex PCR, and TCRdb holds only the in-frame ones, with some missing. The data contain approximately 78,000 clones, 80% to 90% of them seen just once; the ten biggest clones take up around 8%. Germline-derived CDR1 and CDR2 are MNHNS and SASEGT. The CDR3 length is 13 residues. On this clone: Its specificity is not known.

V and J are TRBV6-1 and TRBJ2-5; possible D gene TRBD2, 5 bases. The DNA end lines up better with TRBJ2-7; the J call may be wrong. Specimen: unstimulated CD8+ T cells sorted from spleen or lymph node cells, collected before transplant. The origin of this receptor is a human donor who was the organ donor for an intestinal transplant. The CDR3 here is CASRLRGSYEQYF. The CDR3 DNA follows: TGTGCCAGCCGGTTAAGAGGGTCCTACGAGCAGTACTTC.